The 22 T cell receptor beta chains below come from one sample, sequenced in a study of blood T cells in healthy people across ages. PCR was performed a second time for roughly 7 to 11 cycles using a sample-barcoded 5' primer and a J-beta primer mix. TCRdb passed the 5' RACE reads through MiXCR, listing each CDR3 protein once. Found here are roughly 2 million distinct CDR3 sequences, about 49% of them singletons; the top ten hold over 2%. The sequenced sample was blood. The receptors were gathered from a middle-aged woman in good health.

This clonotype was seen only a few times. The chain has TRBV20-1 and TRBJ1-1; 7 bases are a match to TRBD1. Germline values: CDR1 DFQATT, CDR2 SNEGSKA (reference sequence). The CDR3 is made up of 14 amino acids. V gave up 0 bases and J gave up 3 bases; unmatched junction bases: 4. CDR3 DNA sequence: TGCAGTGCTAGAGATCGTCAGGGGGACACTGAAGCTTTCTTT. It is translated as CSARDRQGDTEAFF.

This clonotype turned up a few times. The CDR3 nucleotides are TGCAGTGCTAGATGGGACAGAATCATAGCCAAAAACATTCAGTACTTC. This sequence encodes CSARWDRIIAKNIQYF. The V gene is TRBV20-1, the J gene TRBJ2-4; 7 positions agree with TRBD1. Germline V gene data show CDR1 as DFQATT and CDR2 as SNEGSKA (reference sequence). V lost 2 bases, J lost 0 bases, and 7 bases stayed unmatched. The CDR3 is made up of 16 amino acids.

The chain carries TRBV9 and TRBJ1-6, with D perhaps TRBD1 (6 bases). The V and J ends lost 0 bases and 6 bases respectively, with 13 bases between them. Germline lookup yields CDR1 SGDLS and CDR2 YYNGEE. The CDR3 has 16 residues. The CDR3 DNA is TGTGCCAGCAGCGTAGGAATAGGGGGGACTAATTCACCCCTCCACTTT. Translated, it gives CASSVGIGGTNSPLHF.

This clonotype was observed a few times. The gene calls are TRBV20-1 and TRBJ2-3, with D possibly being TRBD2 (6 bases). There are 13 residues in the CDR3. In germline, CDR1 is DFQATT, CDR2 SNEGSKA (reference sequence). The V end was cut by 7 bases, the J end by 0 bases, with 11 bases between. Here the CDR3 DNA reads TGCAGTGAGACGGGACTTAGCACAGATACGCAGTATTTT. Its translation is CSETGLSTDTQYF.

The chain is built from TRBV2 and TRBJ2-5; 14 bases are a match to TRBD2. The CDR3 has 18 residues. The germline gives CDR1 SNHLY, CDR2 FYNNEI. Unmatched junction bases numbered 8, after V lost 5 bases and J lost 0 bases. The CDR3, as DNA: TGTGCCAGCAGTCGAAGAAGGACTAGCGGGGGGTACCAAGAGACCCAGTACTTC. Amino acids: CASSRRRTSGGYQETQYF.

The CDR3 coding sequence is TGTGCCGGGGGCAGGGGGCGCGAAGAGACCCAGTACTTC. Translation: CAGGRGREETQYF. This rearrangement joins TRBV5-4 to TRBJ2-5, with 8 positions matching TRBD1. The CDR3 covers 13 residues. The V and J ends lost 10 bases and 3 bases, in that order; junction bases with no gene match: 8. Germline lookup yields CDR1 SGHNT and CDR2 YYREEE (reference sequence). The full variable domain, rest sourced from reference TRBV5-4 and TRBJ2-5, is ETGVTQSPTHLIKTRGQQVTLRCSSQSGHNTVSWYQQALGQGPQFIFQYYREEENGRGNFPPRFSGLQFPNYSSELNVNALELDDSALYLCAGGRGREETQYFGPGTRLLVL.

The V call is TRBV6-2 or TRBV6-3, the J call TRBJ2-4; D gene ambiguous. V lost 5 bases, J lost 13 bases, and 12 bases lay in between. Germline V lookup: CDR1 MNHEY, CDR2 SVGEGT. The CDR3 has 11 residues. CDR3 protein: CASSNGVLQYF. The CDR3 bases are TGTGCCAGCAGTAACGGTGTCCTGCAGTACTTC.

The CDR3 protein is CASSQIGYGYTF. The CDR3 nucleotides are TGCGCCAGCAGCCAGATCGGCTATGGCTACACCTTC. This sequence joins TRBV4-3 and TRBJ1-2; D is unresolved. Germline lookup yields CDR1 LGHNA and CDR2 YSLEER. V was pared by 3 bases and J by 4 bases, with 6 bases between. The CDR3 has 12 residues.

The chain uses TRBV7-2 and TRBJ2-5; D not resolved. The CDR3 is 14 amino acids. Deletions cut 5 bases from V and 3 bases from J, with 13 bases between. Germline V lookup: CDR1 SGHTA, CDR2 FQGNSA. CDR3: CASSTHRLEETQYF. The CDR3 DNA reads as TGTGCCAGCAGCACACACCGGTTAGAAGAGACCCAGTACTTC.

V gene TRBV25-1 combines with J gene TRBJ1-2; TRBD1 matches 8 bases. There are 15 residues in the CDR3. The V gene's germline CDR1 is MGHDK and CDR2 SYGVNS. The J segment lost 8 bases and the V segment lost 5 bases, leaving 13 bases of the junction unmatched. In DNA form, the CDR3 reads TGTGCCAGCAGTTATTACGGGACAGGACTTTCGGGCTACACCTTC. Its protein is CASSYYGTGLSGYTF.

This clonotype was detected only a few times. V gene TRBV6-2 or TRBV6-3 combines with J gene TRBJ2-3, with D unclear. This CDR3 has 14 amino acids. Germline CDR1 reads MNHEY; CDR2 reads SVGEGT. V was trimmed by 0 bases and J by 4 bases, leaving 8 bases between them. The CDR3 DNA reads TGTGCCAGCAGTTACTCGACCCTGGCAGATACGCAGTATTTT. Translation gives CASSYSTLADTQYF.

This clonotype was recorded a few times. The chain employs TRBV20-1 and TRBJ2-7, with 16 bases matching TRBD2. V lost 4 bases to trimming and J lost 2 bases; unmatched junction nucleotides: 5. CDR3 size: 16 residues. Germline V gene sequence: CDR1 DFQATT, CDR2 SNEGSKA (reference sequence). DNA of the CDR3: TGCAGTGCTACAACCGGGACTAGCGGGGGGGCCTACGAGCAGTACTTC. It specifies CSATTGTSGGAYEQYF.

The rearrangement uses TRBV7-8 and TRBJ2-3; D uncertain. Trimming cost V 0 bases and J 4 bases, with 17 bases left between them. The length of the CDR3 is 17 residues. CDR1 is SGHVS, CDR2 FQNEAQ, per germline. CDR3 sequence (DNA): TGTGCCAGCAGCTTAGCGTTTGCGGTTTCCTATCCAGATACGCAGTATTTT. Protein sequence: CASSLAFAVSYPDTQYF.

This clonotype was recorded only once. The CDR3 nucleotides are TGCAGCGTTTCTCCCTGGACAGGGGTTGACAATGAGCAGTTCTTC. Translation gives CSVSPWTGVDNEQFF. The chain couples TRBV29-1 to TRBJ2-1; 9 bases map to TRBD1. This CDR3 is built from 15 residues. V gave up 5 bases and J gave up 5 bases; unmatched junction bases: 10. In germline, CDR1 is SQVTM, CDR2 ANQGSEA.

This clonotype was counted between two and nine times. The CDR3 sequence: CASSQEWRGVPNEQFF. The CDR3 bases are TGCGCCAGCAGCCAAGAGTGGCGGGGGGTCCCCAATGAGCAGTTCTTC. This sequence joins TRBV4-3 and TRBJ2-1, with 8 bases lining up with TRBD2. The germline gives CDR1 LGHNA, CDR2 YSLEER. V dropped 0 bases and J dropped 6; count of bases not matched to a gene: 7. CDR3 length: 16 amino acids.

This clonotype was counted only a few times. The gene calls are TRBV20-1 and TRBJ1-2; no reliable D call. Germline CDR1 is DFQATT and CDR2 is SNEGSKA (reference sequence). CDR3 length: 13 amino acids. V was trimmed by 3 bases and J by 4 bases, leaving 12 bases between them. The CDR3 protein is CSASNGDSYGYTF. CDR3 bases: TGCAGTGCTAGTAACGGCGATTCCTATGGCTACACCTTC.

This chain connects TRBV9 to TRBJ2-2, with D perhaps TRBD1 or TRBD2 (5 bases each). Germline lookup yields CDR1 SGDLS and CDR2 YYNGEE. The CDR3 has 18 amino acids. Trimming pared 7 bases from V and 5 bases from J, leaving 27 bases between. CDR3 DNA sequence: TGTGCCAGCGGCCGGGGACGTCACTCTGCTGGCAGAACCGGGGAGCTGTTTTTT. Amino acid sequence: CASGRGRHSAGRTGELFF.

The V gene is TRBV15, the J gene TRBJ1-5; 10 bases map to TRBD1. The V and J ends lost 3 bases and 4 bases, in that order; junction bases with no gene match: 6. Germline V gene data show CDR1 as LNHNV and CDR2 as YYDKDF (reference sequence). The CDR3 spans 16 residues. The CDR3 region has the DNA TGTGCCACCAGCAGGGGCAGGACAGGGGGGAATCAGCCCCAGCATTTT. Translated, it gives CATSRGRTGGNQPQHF.

This chain connects TRBV6-1 to TRBJ2-1; D call uncertain. The length of the CDR3 is 12 residues. Deletions cut 5 bases from V and 10 bases from J, with 12 bases between. Germline loops: CDR1 MNHNS, CDR2 SASEGT. The CDR3 region is CASSKARGEQFF. DNA of the CDR3: TGTGCCAGCAGTAAGGCGCGTGGGGAGCAGTTCTTC.

V gene TRBV4-1 combines with J gene TRBJ2-7; D remains unclear. CDR3 size: 14 residues. Trimming removed 0 bases at V and 3 bases at J, with 9 bases between. Germline CDR1 is MGHRA and CDR2 is YSYEKL. CDR3 nucleotides: TGCGCCAGCAGCCAAGATCAACCGGACTACGAGCAGTACTTC. Its protein product is CASSQDQPDYEQYF.

This clonotype was recorded a few times. V is TRBV29-1 and J is TRBJ2-1, with 7 positions matching TRBD2. J lost 6 bases, V lost 8 bases, and 7 bases had no gene match. The germline gives CDR1 SQVTM, CDR2 ANQGSEA. The CDR3 is 12 amino acids. CDR3: CSCGLVSNEQFF. As DNA, the CDR3 is TGCAGCTGTGGACTAGTCTCCAATGAGCAGTTCTTC.

Regarding this clonotype: A junction end diverges from the germline sequence, so it may reflect a read error. This sequence joins TRBV7-9 and TRBJ2-5, with TRBD1 as a possible D gene (6 bases). This CDR3 comprises 14 residues. Looked up from germline, CDR1 is SEHNR and CDR2 is FQNEAQ (reference sequence). CDR3 in DNA: TGTGCCAGCAGCCGCCCGGGACAACAAGAGACCCAGTGCTTC. Translated: CASSRPGQQETQCF. Based on the CDR3 plus reference TRBV7-9 and TRBJ2-5, the full variable domain is DTGVSQNPRHKITKRGQNVTFRCDPISEHNRLYWYRQTLGQGPEFLTYFQNEAQLEKSRLLSDRFSAERPKGSFSTLEIQRTEQGDSAMYLCASSRPGQQETQCFGPGTRLLVL.